The T cell receptor beta chain under discussion was sequenced for a study of blood T cell repertoires in COVID-19. Study at large: PBMCs, B-cell-depleted T cells, or T cells were the source of the cDNA or gDNA that made up the material.

Original analysis: Counts of nucleated cells, estimated from reference gene primer amplification, were obtained. The repertoire was sequenced with immunoSEQ multiplex PCR; TCRdb's copy has only in-frame clones and lacks some. That table is the source of V, J and clone size, and D and trimming were worked out from the DNA. In the table there are some 94,000 clones, more than 75% of which are singletons. V trimming: 3 bases; J trimming: 7 bases; junction bases outside the gene matches: 4. The length of the CDR3 is 15 residues. CDR1 SQVTM and CDR2 ANQGSEA come from the germline V gene. The receptor was isolated from a human donor in a cohort sampled during active COVID-19. The chain uses TRBV29-1 and TRBJ2-3; 16 bases are shared with TRBD2. The sequenced sample consisted of peripheral blood. The CDR3 DNA sequence: TGCAGCGTTGACCTGGGACTAGCGGGAGGGAATACGCAGTATTTT. Residues: CSVDLGLAGGNTQYF.